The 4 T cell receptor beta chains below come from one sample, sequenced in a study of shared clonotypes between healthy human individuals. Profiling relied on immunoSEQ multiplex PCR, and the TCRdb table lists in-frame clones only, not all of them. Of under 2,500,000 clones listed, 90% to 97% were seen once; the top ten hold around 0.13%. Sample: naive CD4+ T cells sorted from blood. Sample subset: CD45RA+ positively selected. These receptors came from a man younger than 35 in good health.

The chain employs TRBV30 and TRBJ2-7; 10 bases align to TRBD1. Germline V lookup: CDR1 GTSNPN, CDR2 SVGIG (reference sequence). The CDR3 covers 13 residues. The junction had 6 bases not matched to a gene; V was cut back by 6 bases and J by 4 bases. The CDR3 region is CACPGQGSYEQYF. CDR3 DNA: TGTGCCTGTCCGGGACAGGGGTCATACGAGCAGTACTTC.

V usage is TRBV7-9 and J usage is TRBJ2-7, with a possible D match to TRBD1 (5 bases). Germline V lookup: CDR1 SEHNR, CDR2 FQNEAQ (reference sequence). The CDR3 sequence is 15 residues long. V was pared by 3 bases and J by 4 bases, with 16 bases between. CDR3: CASSFHPTEGYEQYF. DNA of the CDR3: TGTGCCAGCAGCTTCCATCCGACAGAAGGATACGAGCAGTACTTC. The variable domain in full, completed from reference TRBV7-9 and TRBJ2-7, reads DTGVSQNPRHKITKRGQNVTFRCDPISEHNRLYWYRQTLGQGPEFLTYFQNEAQLEKSRLLSDRFSAERPKGSFSTLEIQRTEQGDSAMYLCASSFHPTEGYEQYFGPGTRLTVT.

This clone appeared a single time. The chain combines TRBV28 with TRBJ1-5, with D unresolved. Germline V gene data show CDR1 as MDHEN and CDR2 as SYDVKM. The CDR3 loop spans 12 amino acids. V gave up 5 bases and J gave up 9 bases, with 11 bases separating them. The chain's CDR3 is CASSEPFGPQHF. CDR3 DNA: TGTGCCAGCAGTGAGCCATTTGGGCCCCAGCATTTT.

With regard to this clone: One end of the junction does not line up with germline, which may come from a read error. As DNA, the CDR3 is TGTGCCAGCAGGTTAGCGGGAGGGCCTTTCGAGCAGTTCTTC. Protein sequence: CASRLAGGPFEQFF. The chain carries TRBV7-2 and TRBJ2-1; 11 bases align to TRBD2. This CDR3 is built from 14 residues. From germline, CDR1 is SGHTA and CDR2 FQGNSA.